This T cell receptor beta chain was obtained from a study of blood T cell repertoires in COVID-19. CDR1 is SEHNR, CDR2 FQNEAQ, per germline (reference sequence). With 8 bases clipped from V and 2 bases from J, the junction kept 5 bases outside the gene matches. The CDR3 extends over 15 amino acids. This clone occurred once. Clones were read by immunoSEQ multiplex PCR, and TCRdb kept only the in-frame ones, dropping some. This table holds some 180,000 clones, 76% found once. This chain connects TRBV7-9 to TRBJ2-2; 10 bases line up with TRBD2. The receptor was isolated from a woman in her forties or fifties with active or convalescent COVID-19. The sample consisted of peripheral blood. The DNA of the CDR3 is TGTGCCAGCTCAGCGGGGGGGCGAAACACCGGGGAGCTGTTTTTT. This sequence encodes CASSAGGRNTGELFF.